The TCR beta chain under discussion was sequenced for a study of T cells in Graves' hyperthyroidism and ophthalmopathy. Unmatched junction bases numbered 3, after V lost 4 bases and J lost 6 bases. The CDR3 has 15 residues. Per germline, CDR1 SGHVS and CDR2 FQNEAQ. Amplified TCR beta CDR3 regions derived from RNA transcripts. The study used the HTBI primer set for a first-round RT-PCR of the TCR CDR3. TCRdb recomputed calls from the multiplex PCR reads with MiXCR, one row per CDR3 protein. This table holds roughly 280,000 distinct CDR3 sequences, about 15% found once. This clonotype has a count of ten or more. Subjects with ophthalmopathy showed a Clinical Activity Score no lower than 3, a NOSPECS grade no lower than 4, and a duration shorter than 3 months. Source material for PBMCs was 9 to 10 ml fresh peripheral blood.

Sample: blood. The receptor was isolated from a woman aged 55 to 70 with Graves' ophthalmopathy. The chain combines TRBV7-8 with TRBJ2-1, with 13 nucleotides matching TRBD2. CDR3 sequence (DNA): TGTGCCAGCAGCTCGAGACTAGCGGGAGGCAATGAGCAGTTCTTC. Its protein product is CASSSRLAGGNEQFF.